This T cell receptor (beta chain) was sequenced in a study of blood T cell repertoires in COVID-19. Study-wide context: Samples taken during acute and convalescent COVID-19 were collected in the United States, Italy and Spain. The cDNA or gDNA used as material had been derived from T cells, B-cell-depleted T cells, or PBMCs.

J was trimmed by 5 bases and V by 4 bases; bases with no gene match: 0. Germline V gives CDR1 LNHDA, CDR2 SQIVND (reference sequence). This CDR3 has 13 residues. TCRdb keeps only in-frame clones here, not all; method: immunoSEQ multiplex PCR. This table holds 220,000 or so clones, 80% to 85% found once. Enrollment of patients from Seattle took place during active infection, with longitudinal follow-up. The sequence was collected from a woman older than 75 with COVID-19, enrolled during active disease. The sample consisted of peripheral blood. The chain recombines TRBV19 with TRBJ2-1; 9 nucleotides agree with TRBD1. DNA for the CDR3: TGTGCCAGTAGTAGGGACAGGGACAATGAGCAGTTCTTC. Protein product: CASSRDRDNEQFF.